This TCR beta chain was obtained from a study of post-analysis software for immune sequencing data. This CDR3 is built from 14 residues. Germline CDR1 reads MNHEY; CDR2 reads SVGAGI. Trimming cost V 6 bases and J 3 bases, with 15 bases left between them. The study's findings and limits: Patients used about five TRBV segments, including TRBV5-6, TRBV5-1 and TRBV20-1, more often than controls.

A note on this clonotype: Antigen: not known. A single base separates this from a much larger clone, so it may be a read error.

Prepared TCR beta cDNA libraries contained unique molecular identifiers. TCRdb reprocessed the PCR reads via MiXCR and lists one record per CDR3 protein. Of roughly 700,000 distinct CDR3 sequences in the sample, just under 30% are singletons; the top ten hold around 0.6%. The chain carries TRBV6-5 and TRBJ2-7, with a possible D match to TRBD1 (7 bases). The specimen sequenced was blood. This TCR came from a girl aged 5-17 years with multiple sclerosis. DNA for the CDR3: TGTGCCAGCAGGTGGGGGGCAGGGGGCTACGAGCAGTACTTC. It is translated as CASRWGAGGYEQYF.